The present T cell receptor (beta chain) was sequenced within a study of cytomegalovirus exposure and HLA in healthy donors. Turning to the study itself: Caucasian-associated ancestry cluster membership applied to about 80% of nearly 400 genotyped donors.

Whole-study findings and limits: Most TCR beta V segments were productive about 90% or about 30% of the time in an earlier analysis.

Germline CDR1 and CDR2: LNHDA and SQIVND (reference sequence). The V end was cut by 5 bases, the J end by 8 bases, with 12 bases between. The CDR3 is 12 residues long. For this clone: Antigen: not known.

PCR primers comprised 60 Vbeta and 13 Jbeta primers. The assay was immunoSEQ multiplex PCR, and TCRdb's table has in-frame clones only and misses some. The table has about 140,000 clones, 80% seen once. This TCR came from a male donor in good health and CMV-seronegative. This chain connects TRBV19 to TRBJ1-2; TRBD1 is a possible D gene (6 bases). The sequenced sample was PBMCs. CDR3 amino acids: CASSWTVGGYTF. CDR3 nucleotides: TGTGCCAGTAGTTGGACAGTTGGAGGCTACACCTTC.